This T cell receptor (beta chain) originates from a study of CD8 T cells in ankylosing spondylitis. Quantitative 5'-RACE with molecular barcodes was used to make the TCR beta libraries. TCRdb analysed the 5' RACE reads with MiXCR anew, one entry per CDR3 protein. The sample contains about 480,000 distinct CDR3 sequences, roughly 18% of which appear only once. Study-wide points: Characteristic of ankylosing spondylitis blood, it appeared, was a TCR beta motif comprising about eight highly homologous variants. Reportedly, disease-linked clones are significantly enriched in ankylosing spondylitis patients' matched synovial fluid. A subset of motif variants has previously been described in the synovial fluid and blood of reactive arthritis.

About this clonotype: Its antigen is unknown.

With 6 bases removed from V and 0 bases from J, the gap between germline ends came to 11 bases. The CDR3 sequence is 14 residues long. Germline values: CDR1 SGHRS, CDR2 YFSETQ. The receptor comes from a male donor with ankylosing spondylitis. The chain combines TRBV5-1 with TRBJ2-3; D not resolved. The material sequenced was blood, either unsorted or a sorted T cell fraction (not recorded which). Here the CDR3 reads CASKPTQSTDTQYF. As DNA, the CDR3 is TGCGCCAGCAAACCCACCCAGAGCACAGATACGCAGTATTTT.